Included here is one T cell receptor beta chain sequence, with context. This sample is drawn from a study of blood T cell repertoires in COVID-19. Measured with immunoSEQ multiplex PCR; TCRdb has only the in-frame clones, and not every one. The sample includes some 200,000 clones, roughly 80% seen only once; the top ten take roughly 7.8%. The Seattle patients joined while their infection was active and were tracked longitudinally afterward. The clonotype was recovered from a woman of 80 years or more with COVID-19, enrolled during active disease. Sample: peripheral blood.

The CDR3 loop reads CASKNRGWNTEAFF. The CDR3 DNA is TGTGCCAGCAAAAACAGGGGCTGGAACACTGAAGCTTTCTTT. The V and J genes are TRBV6-5 and TRBJ1-1, with 7 bases aligning to TRBD1. After removal of 7 bases from V and 1 base from J, the junction contained 6 bases not matched to a gene. CDR3 length: 14 amino acids. CDR1 MNHEY and CDR2 SVGAGI come from the germline V gene.